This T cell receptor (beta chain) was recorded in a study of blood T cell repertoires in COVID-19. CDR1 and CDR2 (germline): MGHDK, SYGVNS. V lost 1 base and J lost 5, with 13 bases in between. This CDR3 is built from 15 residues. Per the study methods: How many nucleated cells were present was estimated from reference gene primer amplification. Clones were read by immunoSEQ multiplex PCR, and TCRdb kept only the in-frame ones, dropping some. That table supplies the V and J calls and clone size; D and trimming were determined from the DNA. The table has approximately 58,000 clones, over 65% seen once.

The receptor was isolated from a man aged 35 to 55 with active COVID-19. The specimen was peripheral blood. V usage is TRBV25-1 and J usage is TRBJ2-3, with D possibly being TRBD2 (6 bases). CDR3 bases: TGTGCCAGCAGTGAATTGGGGCTAGCGAAAGATACGCAGTATTTT. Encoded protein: CASSELGLAKDTQYF.